Included here is one T cell receptor beta chain sequence, with context. Its antigen is undetermined. These data come from a study of blood T cells in healthy people across ages. Study-level results: Naive T cell percentage showed a strong correlation with the diversity of TCR beta.

Germline V gene data show CDR1 as ENHRY and CDR2 as SYGVKD. V shed 2 bases and J shed 6 bases, with 7 bases lying between them. The length of the CDR3 is 13 residues. Researchers report isolating at least 6.5 million PBMCs per sample. Alongside a J-beta primer mix, a sample-barcoded 5' primer served in a second PCR lasting roughly 6 to 12 cycles. TCRdb analysed the 5' RACE reads with MiXCR anew, one entry per CDR3 protein. This sample has roughly 1,500,000 distinct CDR3 sequences, with around 35% found just once. The J gene is TRBJ2-2, the V gene TRBV10-3, with D possibly being TRBD1 (6 bases). Sequences were obtained from blood. The receptor was derived from a woman aged 25 to 39 in good health. CDR3 residues: CAISEGGSGELFF. DNA for the CDR3: TGTGCCATCAGTGAGGGGGGCTCCGGGGAGCTGTTTTTT.